One sample yielded the 24 T cell receptor beta chains listed below, sequenced in a study of control samples from healthy donors and cancer patients. Profiled with immunoSEQ multiplex PCR; TCRdb holds only in-frame clones, not every one. The table records about 79,000 clones, roughly 93% of them present only once. Sequencing was carried out using PBMCs. All receptors derive from a middle-aged woman with lung cancer.

V is TRBV5-1 and J is TRBJ2-5, with 8 bases matching TRBD1. The CDR3 has 15 residues. With 2 bases clipped from V and 4 bases from J, the junction kept 7 bases outside the gene matches. Germline assignment: CDR1 SGHRS and CDR2 YFSETQ. CDR3: CASSLGQGEGETQYF. DNA of the CDR3: TGCGCCAGCAGCTTAGGACAGGGTGAAGGAGAGACCCAGTACTTC.

This sequence joins TRBV2 and TRBJ2-6; no reliable D call. V was trimmed by 8 bases and J by 4 bases, leaving 9 bases between them. CDR3 length equals 13 residues. CDR1 and CDR2 (germline): SNHLY, FYNNEI. CDR3 DNA: TGTGCCAGCGGGCTTTCCGGGGCCAACGTCCTGACTTTC. Amino acid sequence: CASGLSGANVLTF.

This sequence joins TRBV27 and TRBJ1-1, with D unresolved. The CDR3 loop spans 13 amino acids. V was trimmed by 3 bases and J by 1 base, leaving 6 bases between them. Germline CDR1 is MNHEY and CDR2 is SMNVEV (reference sequence). This CDR3 is CASSLVGNTEAFF. In DNA, the CDR3 is TGTGCCAGCAGTTTGGTAGGGAACACTGAAGCTTTCTTT.

This chain uses TRBV7-2 with TRBJ1-3; D is unresolved. Trimming removed 2 bases from V and 0 bases from J, with 11 bases in between. Germline lookup yields CDR1 SGHTA and CDR2 FQGNSA. CDR3 length: 16 amino acids. This chain's CDR3 is CASSLRSGRSGNTIYF. DNA for the CDR3: TGTGCCAGCAGCTTACGGTCAGGTCGCTCTGGAAACACCATATATTTT.

This sequence joins TRBV19 and TRBJ2-1, with D tentatively TRBD2 (6 bases). Germline V CDR1 and CDR2: LNHDA, SQIVND (reference sequence). V was shortened by 5 bases and J by 4 bases, with 15 bases between the two germline ends. This CDR3 contains 15 residues. CDR3 protein: CASSDLGLLYNEQFF. The DNA for the CDR3 is TGTGCCAGTAGTGACCTGGGACTTTTATACAATGAGCAGTTCTTC.

The chain has TRBV2 and TRBJ1-3; D is possibly TRBD1 (6 bases). There are 14 residues in the CDR3. Germline assignment: CDR1 SNHLY and CDR2 FYNNEI. With 7 bases removed from V and 1 base from J, the gap between germline ends came to 11 bases. CDR3 coding DNA: TGTGCCAGCATACCGGGGGCGTCTGGAAACACCATATATTTT. Protein product: CASIPGASGNTIYF.

V is TRBV5-4 and J is TRBJ2-5, with 14 nucleotides matching TRBD2. Per germline, CDR1 SGHNT and CDR2 YYREEE (reference sequence). CDR3 length equals 17 residues. V dropped 4 bases and J dropped 0; count of bases not matched to a gene: 5. DNA of the CDR3: TGTGCCAGCAGCACCGGGACTAGCGGGGGCTACCAAGAGACCCAGTACTTC. It codes for CASSTGTSGGYQETQYF.

The J gene is TRBJ1-4, the V gene TRBV6-5; TRBD1 matches at 9 bases. Per germline, CDR1 MNHEY and CDR2 SVGAGI. The CDR3 is 14 amino acids. Germline trimming cut 6 bases from V and 5 bases from J; bases unmatched to any gene: 4. The CDR3 loop reads CASRTGGSNEKLFF. The CDR3, as DNA: TGTGCCAGCAGGACAGGGGGATCGAATGAAAAACTGTTTTTT.

The chain uses TRBV19 and TRBJ2-7, with a possible D match to TRBD2 (6 bases). Germline CDR1 and CDR2: LNHDA and SQIVND (reference sequence). V was clipped by 5 bases and J by 5 bases, with 16 bases between them. This CDR3 region has 14 residues. CDR3 in DNA: TGTGCCAGTAGTTCCCAAGACGGGGAGGACGAGCAGTACTTC. This sequence encodes CASSSQDGEDEQYF.

V usage is TRBV19 and J usage is TRBJ1-6; TRBD1 is a possible D gene (5 bases). In germline, CDR1 is LNHDA, CDR2 SQIVND (reference sequence). There are 17 residues in the CDR3. V shed 3 bases and J shed 0 bases, with 12 bases lying between them. Here the CDR3 DNA reads TGTGCCAGTAGTATTTCGGGGCAGGACTCCTATAATTCACCCCTCCACTTT. This sequence encodes CASSISGQDSYNSPLHF. Full variable domain (outside the CDR3, taken from reference TRBV19 and TRBJ1-6): DGGITQSPKYLFRKEGQNVTLSCEQNLNHDAMYWYRQDPGQGLRLIYYSQIVNDFQKGDIAEGYSVSREKKESFPLTVTSAQKNPTAFYLCASSISGQDSYNSPLHFGNGTRLTVT.

This clone is a singleton in its sample. The rearrangement uses TRBV19 and TRBJ1-3, with D uncertain. This CDR3 has 17 amino acids. Trimming stripped 1 base from V and 0 bases from J, with 13 bases between. From germline, CDR1 is LNHDA and CDR2 SQIVND (reference sequence). This CDR3 reads CASSIAHPRYSGNTIYF. CDR3 DNA sequence: TGTGCCAGTAGTATAGCCCACCCGAGGTACTCTGGAAACACCATATATTTT.

The chain carries TRBV13 and TRBJ2-3; unclear D gene. The CDR3 is made up of 13 amino acids. The germline CDR1 and CDR2 sequences are PRHDT and FYEKMQ (reference sequence). The V end lost 1 base, the J end lost 4 bases, and 6 bases lay between the germline ends. CDR3 sequence: CASSLVWPDTQYF. The DNA of the CDR3 is TGTGCCAGCAGCTTAGTTTGGCCAGATACGCAGTATTTT. The whole variable domain, remainder taken from reference TRBV13 and TRBJ2-3, is AAGVIQSPRHLIKEKRETATLKCYPIPRHDTVYWYQQGPGQDPQFLISFYEKMQSDKGSIPDRFSAQQFSDYHSELNMSSLELGDSALYFCASSLVWPDTQYFGPGTRLTVL.

V and J are TRBV6-5 and TRBJ1-2; D is perhaps TRBD1 (5 bases). From germline, CDR1 is MNHEY and CDR2 SVGAGI. The CDR3 extends over 16 amino acids. Deletions cut 0 bases from V and 0 bases from J, with 11 bases between. In DNA form, the CDR3 reads TGTGCCAGCAGTTACTCGACCGACAGAGCTAACTATGGCTACACCTTC. Its protein product is CASSYSTDRANYGYTF.

The CDR3 sequence: CASSSPGTGDSYEQYF. CDR3 in DNA: TGTGCCAGCAGTTCCCCCGGGACAGGGGACTCCTACGAGCAGTACTTC. The chain recombines TRBV27 with TRBJ2-7; TRBD1 matches at 10 bases. The CDR3 is 16 residues long. The germline V gene encodes CDR1 MNHEY and CDR2 SMNVEV (reference sequence). With V trimmed by 4 bases and J by 0 bases, 6 bases remained unmatched.

This clone occurred once. V gene TRBV27 combines with J gene TRBJ2-7, with a tentative D call TRBD2 (5 bases). Germline V gene sequence: CDR1 MNHEY, CDR2 SMNVEV (reference sequence). V was clipped by 2 bases and J by 4 bases, with 9 bases between them. CDR3 length: 13 amino acids. CDR3 nucleotide sequence: TGTGCCAGCAGTTTAGGGAGCTTATACGAGCAGTACTTC. Translated, it gives CASSLGSLYEQYF.

The gene calls are TRBV7-3 and TRBJ1-6; D not certain. The V gene lost 0 bases and the J gene lost 8 bases, with 5 bases spanning the gap. The CDR3 length is 13 residues. Germline CDR1 SGHTA, CDR2 FQGTGA. As DNA, the CDR3 is TGTGCCAGCAGCTTAACAAAGGATTCACCCCTCCACTTT. Translating gives CASSLTKDSPLHF.

This clone occurred once. Germline is not matched at one junction end, which may reflect a read error. The rearrangement joins TRBV28 to TRBJ1-2; the match to TRBD1 covers 8 bases. There are 14 residues in the CDR3. The germline CDR1 and CDR2 sequences are MDHEN and SYDVKM. The CDR3 nucleotides read TGTGCCGGCAGTCGACAGGGGAATGTCTATGGCTACACCTTC. Protein sequence: CAGSRQGNVYGYTF.

CDR3 DNA: TGTGCCAGCAGTGAGGGTCGGCAAAATGGCTACACCTTC. It codes for CASSEGRQNGYTF. The chain joins TRBV2 to TRBJ1-2; no reliable D call. From germline, CDR1 is SNHLY and CDR2 FYNNEI. The V and J ends lost 3 bases and 6 bases respectively, with 11 bases between them. The CDR3 consists of 13 residues. Filled out from reference TRBV2 and TRBJ1-2, the complete variable domain reads EPEVTQTPSHQVTQMGQEVILRCVPISNHLYFYWYRQILGQKVEFLVSFYNNEISEKSEIFDDQFSVERPDGSNFTLKIRSTKLEDSAMYFCASSEGRQNGYTFGSGTRLTVV.

The genes are TRBV14 and TRBJ1-4; D is uncertain. Germline V gene lookup returns CDR1 SGHDN and CDR2 FVKESK. The CDR3 totals 15 residues. V lost 5 bases and J 2 bases, leaving 12 bases between the germline ends. CDR3 DNA sequence: TGTGCCAGCAGCATCGCAGCGGGGACTAATGAAAAACTGTTTTTT. This sequence encodes CASSIAAGTNEKLFF.

This chain uses TRBV24-1 with TRBJ2-7, with D perhaps matching TRBD1 (6 bases). The CDR3 runs 17 residues. V lost 6 bases and J 0 bases, leaving 20 bases between the germline ends. CDR1 is KGHDR and CDR2 is SFDVKD in the germline V gene. The CDR3 DNA follows: TGTGCCACCAGTTCGTTGCCTCGGGACATCAGCTCCTACGAGCAGTACTTC. It translates to CATSSLPRDISSYEQYF.

The V and J genes are TRBV7-9 and TRBJ2-5; TRBD2 matches 8 bases. Germline CDR1 and CDR2: SEHNR and FQNEAQ (reference sequence). V was clipped by 5 bases and J by 5 bases; unmatched bases: 19. The CDR3 sequence is 18 residues long. The CDR3 sequence: CASSPSAGTATGGETQYF. DNA of the CDR3: TGTGCCAGCAGCCCAAGTGCCGGGACCGCCACGGGGGGGGAGACCCAGTACTTC.

The genes are TRBV19 and TRBJ1-3; 7 positions match TRBD1. With 9 bases clipped from V and 0 bases from J, the junction kept 14 bases outside the gene matches. Germline CDR1 is LNHDA and CDR2 is SQIVND (reference sequence). CDR3 length: 17 amino acids. CDR3 nucleotide sequence: TGTGCCAGCCACAGGGGATTGACCCCTTACTCTGGAAACACCATATATTTT. Amino acid sequence: CASHRGLTPYSGNTIYF.

The rearrangement links TRBV25-1 to TRBJ1-3, with D possibly TRBD1 on 5 matching bases. V lost 5 bases and J 8 bases, leaving 7 bases between the germline ends. The CDR3 has 11 amino acids. Germline V gene data show CDR1 as MGHDK and CDR2 as SYGVNS. This CDR3 is CASSQGYTIYF. In DNA, the CDR3 is TGTGCCAGCAGTCAGGGTTACACCATATATTTT.

V gene TRBV5-1 combines with J gene TRBJ1-2, with D hard to call. V lost 0 bases and J lost 8, with 14 bases in between. Per the germline V gene, CDR1 is SGHRS and CDR2 is YFSETQ. The CDR3 totals 14 residues. The CDR3 nucleotides are TGCGCCAGCAGCTTGGAGGGATCCCAGCAGGGCTACACCTTC. Residues: CASSLEGSQQGYTF. Variable domain in full (rest from reference TRBV5-1 and TRBJ1-2): KAGVTQTPRYLIKTRGQQVTLSCSPISGHRSVSWYQQTPGQGLQFLFEYFSETQRNKGNFPGRFSGRQFSNSRSEMNVSTLELGDSALYLCASSLEGSQQGYTFGSGTRLTVV.